This T cell receptor beta chain was captured in a study of CD8 T cells in Susac syndrome. RNA in amounts of roughly 0.45 to 1 ug was reverse transcribed with random hexamers. From the immunoSEQ multiplex PCR reads, TCRdb called clonotypes with MiXCR, one entry per CDR3 protein. Here the sample spans around 130,000 distinct CDR3 sequences, 94% being singletons. The CDR3 has 13 amino acids. The germline V gene encodes CDR1 MNHNS and CDR2 SASEGT. V lost 8 bases to trimming and J lost 0 bases; unmatched junction nucleotides: 4. The V and J genes are TRBV6-1 and TRBJ2-7, with 7 bases lining up with TRBD1. The sample comprised CD4+ T cells from PBMCs. This clonotype was obtained from a human donor in good health. The CDR3 nucleotides are TGTGCCAGCCGACAGGGTCTCTCCTACGAGCAGTACTTC. This codes for CASRQGLSYEQYF.